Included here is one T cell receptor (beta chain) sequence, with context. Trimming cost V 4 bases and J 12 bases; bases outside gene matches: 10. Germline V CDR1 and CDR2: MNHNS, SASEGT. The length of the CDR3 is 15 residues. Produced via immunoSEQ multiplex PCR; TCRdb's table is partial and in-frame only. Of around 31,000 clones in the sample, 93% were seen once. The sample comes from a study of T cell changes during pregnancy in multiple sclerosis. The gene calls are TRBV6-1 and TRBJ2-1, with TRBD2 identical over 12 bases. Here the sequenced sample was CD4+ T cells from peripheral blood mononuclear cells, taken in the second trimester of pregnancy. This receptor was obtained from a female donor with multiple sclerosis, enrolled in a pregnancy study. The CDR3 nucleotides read TGTGCCAGCAGTGCTCGGACTAGCGGGGACGGGTGGCAGTTCTTC. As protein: CASSARTSGDGWQFF.